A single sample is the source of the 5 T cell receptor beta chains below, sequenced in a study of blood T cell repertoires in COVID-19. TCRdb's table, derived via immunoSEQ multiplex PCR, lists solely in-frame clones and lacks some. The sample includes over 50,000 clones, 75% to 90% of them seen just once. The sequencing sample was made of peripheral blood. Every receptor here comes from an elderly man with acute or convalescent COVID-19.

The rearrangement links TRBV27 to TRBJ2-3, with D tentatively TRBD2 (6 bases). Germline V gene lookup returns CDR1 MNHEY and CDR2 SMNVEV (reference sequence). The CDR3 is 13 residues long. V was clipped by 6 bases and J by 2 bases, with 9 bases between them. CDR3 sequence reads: CASRGDFTDTQYF. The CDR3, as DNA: TGTGCCAGCAGGGGGGACTTCACAGATACGCAGTATTTT.

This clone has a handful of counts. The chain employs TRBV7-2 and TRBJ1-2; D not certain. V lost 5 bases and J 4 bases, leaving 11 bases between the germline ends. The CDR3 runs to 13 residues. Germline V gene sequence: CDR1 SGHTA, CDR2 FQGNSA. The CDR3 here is CASSPNIRYGYTF. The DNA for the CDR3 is TGTGCCAGCAGCCCTAATATCCGCTATGGCTACACCTTC.

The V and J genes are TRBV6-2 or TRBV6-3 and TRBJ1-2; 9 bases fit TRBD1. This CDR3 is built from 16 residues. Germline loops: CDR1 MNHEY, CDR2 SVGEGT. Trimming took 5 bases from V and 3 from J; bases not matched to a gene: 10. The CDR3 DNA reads TGTGCCAGCAGTCAACCCGCCGGGACAGGGTACTATGGCTACACCTTC. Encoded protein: CASSQPAGTGYYGYTF.

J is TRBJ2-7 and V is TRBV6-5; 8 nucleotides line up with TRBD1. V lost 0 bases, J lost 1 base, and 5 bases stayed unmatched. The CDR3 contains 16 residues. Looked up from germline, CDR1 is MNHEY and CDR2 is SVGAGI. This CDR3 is CASSYSLGQGSYEQYF. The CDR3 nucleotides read TGTGCCAGCAGTTACTCGTTAGGACAGGGATCCTACGAGCAGTACTTC.

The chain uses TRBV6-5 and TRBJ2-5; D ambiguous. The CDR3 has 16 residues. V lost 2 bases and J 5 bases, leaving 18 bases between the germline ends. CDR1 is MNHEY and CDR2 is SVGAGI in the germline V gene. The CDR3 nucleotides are TGTGCCAGCAGTTACAGGCACACCAGGCCCCGGGAGACCCAGTACTTC. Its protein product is CASSYRHTRPRETQYF.